This T cell receptor (beta chain) was captured in a study of vaccination effects on CD4 cells after COVID-19. As regards this clone: Its antigen is not identified.

The CDR3 covers 12 residues. The V and J ends lost 6 bases and 4 bases respectively, with 12 bases between them. Per germline, CDR1 SQVTM and CDR2 ANQGSEA. Using immunoSEQ multiplex PCR, the repertoire was profiled, and TCRdb retains in-frame clones only, with some absent. The data contain more than 20,000 clones, about 74% of them singletons. Antigen-specific CD4+ T cell clonotypes were called by their expansion after viral peptide-pool culture in ViraFEST. CD4+ T cells were isolated after nine to ten days of culture. Prior SARS-CoV-2 infection was absent in the vaccine recipients, as shown by negative nucleocapsid antibodies. It was with approximately 10 IU/ml IL-2 and 10 ug/ml peptides that roughly 2.2 million PBMC per well were cultured. In the cultures, half the medium was exchanged for IL-2 medium on days 3 and 7.

The rearrangement joins TRBV29-1 to TRBJ1-2, with D hard to call. The sample was CD4+ T cells from PBMCs cultured with SARS-CoV-2 spike peptides, taken before COVID-19 vaccination. The TCR originated in a human donor who received a COVID-19 vaccine. This CDR3 is CSVAGGGYGYTF. CDR3 sequence (DNA): TGCAGCGTCGCCGGCGGCGGCTATGGCTACACCTTC. Drawing the rest from reference TRBV29-1 and TRBJ1-2, the complete variable domain is SAVISQKPSRDICQRGTSLTIQCQVDSQVTMMFWYRQQPGQSLTLIATANQGSEATYESGFVIDKFPISRPNLTFSTLTVSNMSPEDSSIYLCSVAGGGYGYTFGSGTRLTVV.